Detailed here is one T cell receptor (beta chain). This sample also contains other DNA sequences that code for the same CDR3. Per the germline V gene, CDR1 is MNHEY and CDR2 is SVGAGI. This CDR3 contains 13 residues. V shed 11 bases and J shed 2 bases, with 15 bases lying between them. The sample belongs to a study of blood T cell repertoires in COVID-19. Overall study: The United States, Italy and Spain provided the acute and convalescent COVID-19 samples. PBMCs, B-cell-depleted T cells, or T cells were the source of the cDNA or gDNA that made up the material.

In the original analysis: Researchers report that nucleated cell counts were estimated from reference gene primer amplification. TCRdb's copy holds only in-frame clones and misses some; the assay was immunoSEQ multiplex PCR. The DNA was the basis for D and trimming; V, J and clone size are from that table. The table includes tens of thousands of clones, approximately 92% detected once. The rearrangement links TRBV6-5 to TRBJ1-1; D not resolved. Sequenced sample: peripheral blood. The origin of this receptor is a woman between 55 and 75 years old with active COVID-19. This CDR3 reads CAARKRDNTEAFF. The CDR3 bases are TGTGCCGCCAGGAAGAGGGATAACACTGAAGCTTTCTTT.